This T cell receptor (beta chain) was found in a study of CD8+ T cells in alopecia areata. The CDR3 has 13 amino acids. Deletions cut 4 bases from V and 0 bases from J, with 6 bases between. CDR1 and CDR2 from the germline V gene are MGHDK and SYGVNS. The sequencing template was cDNA reverse transcribed from extracted RNA. Profiling relied on immunoSEQ multiplex PCR, and the TCRdb table lists in-frame clones only, not all of them. Here the sample spans 200,000 to 250,000 clones, about 68% being singletons. This receptor was obtained from a human donor with alopecia areata. The starting material was CD4+ T cells sorted from blood, obtained at week 0. J is TRBJ1-1 and V is TRBV25-1; D unresolved. Here the CDR3 reads CASSGFLNTEAFF. The CDR3 coding sequence is TGTGCCAGCAGTGGGTTCCTGAACACTGAAGCTTTCTTT.